This is a list of T cell receptor beta chains from one sample in a study of T cell responses to AZD1222 COVID-19 vaccine. The method was immunoSEQ multiplex PCR; TCRdb's version includes in-frame clones alone and lacks a portion of them. The sample shows 85,000 to 110,000 clones, approximately 89% of them seen only once. Sequencing used peripheral blood, obtained on day 0 of AZD1222 vaccination. These receptors originate from an adult in good health. CDR3s include the opening cysteine and the closing phenylalanine or tryptophan. D genes are given only for firm matches. Clone sizes are given selectively: once, few, many, or a class where the clone is expanded.

.,TRBJ2-3,TRBD2,TRBV9,TGTGCCAGCAGCGTTGTCAGCGGGAGGGCAGATACGCAGTATTTT,CASSVVSGRADTQYF
.,TRBJ1-2,TRBD1,TRBV7-8,TGTGCCGGATCGGACAGGGTGGGAGGCTACACCTTC,CAGSDRVGGYTF
.,TRBJ2-1,.,TRBV18,TGTGCCAGCTCACCACGGCAGGGCGGGTACAATGAGCAGTTCTTC,CASSPRQGGYNEQFF
.,TRBJ1-1,.,TRBV29-1,TGCAGCGTTGAGGGCAGTCATAACACTGAAGCTTTCTTT,CSVEGSHNTEAFF
.,TRBJ1-1,TRBD1,TRBV2,TGTGCCGGTTCGGGACAGGGGAACACTGAAGCTTTCTTT,CAGSGQGNTEAFF
.,TRBJ2-7,TRBD2,TRBV7-8,TGTGCCAGCAGCTTAGCGAGGGAGGGTTTCGGCGAGCAGTACTTC,CASSLAREGFGEQYF
once,TRBJ2-1,.,TRBV4-3,TGCGCCAGCAGCCCCGGGCAGGGGGGGTACAATGAGCAGTTCTTC,CASSPGQGGYNEQFF
.,TRBJ2-1,.,TRBV5-1,TGCGCCAGCAGCTTAGGGTCTTCTCACAATGAGCAGTTCTTC,CASSLGSSHNEQFF
.,TRBJ2-5,.,TRBV18,TGTGCCAGCTCACCGGGACTTAGTGCCCAAGAGACCCAGTACTTC,CASSPGLSAQETQYF
.,TRBJ2-2,TRBD1,TRBV7-6,TGTGCCAGCAGCTTAGGAGGACAGGGCCGTTGGGAGCTGTTTTTT,CASSLGGQGRWELFF
once,TRBJ1-6,.,TRBV7-2,TGTGCCAGCAGCTTTCAGGGCTCTAATTCACCCCTCCACTTT,CASSFQGSNSPLHF
.,TRBJ2-5,.,TRBV11-3,TGTGCCAGCAACCAGGGGGAGACCCAGTACTTC,CASNQGETQYF
.,TRBJ2-7,TRBD2,TRBV5-1,TGCGCCAGCAGCGGGGGGACTAGCGGGAGGGACTACGAGCAGTACTTC,CASSGGTSGRDYEQYF
.,TRBJ2-2,TRBD1,TRBV4-3,TGCGCCAGCAGCCCCCGGGACAGAGCCACACCGGAGCTGTTTTTT,CASSPRDRATPELFF
.,TRBJ1-6,TRBD1,TRBV19,TGTGCCAGTACCGCAAACCCAGGGGGCTCTCACACCTCCTATAATTCACCCCTCCACTTT,CASTANPGGSHTSYNSPLHF
.,TRBJ2-1,.,TRBV6-5,TGTGCCAGTGCCATAAGCTCCTACAATGAGCAGTTCTTC,CASAISSYNEQFF
.,TRBJ2-1,.,TRBV7-9,TGTGCCAGCAGCCCGGGACTGTTTTCGAACGATGAGCAGTTCTTC,CASSPGLFSNDEQFF
.,TRBJ1-3,.,TRBV7-6,TGTGCCAGCAGCACAACGTCGGGGGTCGGAAACACCATATATTTT,CASSTTSGVGNTIYF
once,TRBJ1-4,.,TRBV27,TGTGCCAGCAGTTTAGGGGGTCTAAATGAAAAACTGTTTTTT,CASSLGGLNEKLFF
once,TRBJ2-1,TRBD2,TRBV11-2,TGTGCCAGCAGCTTAGGGGGACTAGCGGGGTTGTACAATGAGCAGTTCTTC,CASSLGGLAGLYNEQFF
.,TRBJ1-4,TRBD1,TRBV3-1/TRBV3-2,TGTGCCAGCAGCCTTAGGACAGGGGGGAATGAAAAACTGTTTTTT,CASSLRTGGNEKLFF